Many counts were recorded for the clone carrying this TCR beta chain. Antigen specificity is unknown. The sample comes from a study of spatial heterogeneity in lung cancer. Time point denoted: sample taken at primary tumor resection. Findings and limits, study-wide: It was found that expanded intratumoral alpha and beta TCR counts tracked tumor mutation counts.

MiXCR, run by TCRdb on the 5' RACE reads, gives a single entry per CDR3 protein. The repertoire holds 21,000 or so distinct CDR3 sequences, with 5% to 7.5% as singletons. The sample was lung tumor tissue, taken at surgery. The sequence derives from a male donor with early-stage non-small cell lung cancer.

The CDR3 bases are TGTGCCAGCAGTTTAGGGGTGGCTGAAGCTTTCTTT. Protein sequence: CASSLGVAEAFF. This chain uses TRBV12-3 or TRBV12-4 with TRBJ1-1, with D uncertain. V lost 1 base to trimming and J lost 6 bases, with 6 bases between them. This CDR3 has 12 amino acids.